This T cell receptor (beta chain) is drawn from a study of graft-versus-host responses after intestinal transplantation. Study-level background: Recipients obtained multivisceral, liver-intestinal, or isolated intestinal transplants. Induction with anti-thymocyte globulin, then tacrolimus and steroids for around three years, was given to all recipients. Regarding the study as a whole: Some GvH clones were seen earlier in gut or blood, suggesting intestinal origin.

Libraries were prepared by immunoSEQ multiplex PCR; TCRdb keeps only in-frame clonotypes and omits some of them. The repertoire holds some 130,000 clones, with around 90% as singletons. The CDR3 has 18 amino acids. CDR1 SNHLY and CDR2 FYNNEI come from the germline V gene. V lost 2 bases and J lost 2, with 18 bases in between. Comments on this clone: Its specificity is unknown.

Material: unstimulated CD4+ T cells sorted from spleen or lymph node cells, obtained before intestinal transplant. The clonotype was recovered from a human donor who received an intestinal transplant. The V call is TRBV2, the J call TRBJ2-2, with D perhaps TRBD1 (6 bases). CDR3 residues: CASSEQTGYSFNTGELFF. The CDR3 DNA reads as TGTGCCAGCAGTGAACAAACAGGGTACTCCTTTAACACCGGGGAGCTGTTTTTT.